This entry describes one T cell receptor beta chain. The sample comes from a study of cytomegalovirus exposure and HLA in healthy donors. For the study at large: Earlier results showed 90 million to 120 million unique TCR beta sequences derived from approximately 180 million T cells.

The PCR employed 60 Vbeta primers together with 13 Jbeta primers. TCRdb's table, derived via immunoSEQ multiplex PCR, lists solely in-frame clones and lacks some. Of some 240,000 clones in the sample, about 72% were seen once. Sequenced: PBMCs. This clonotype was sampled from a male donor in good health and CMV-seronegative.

DNA of the CDR3: TGTGCCAGCTCTATAGAAGCGGGACTAGGGAATGAGCAGTTCTTC. Its protein product is CASSIEAGLGNEQFF. The chain carries TRBV27 and TRBJ2-1; 8 bases are shared with TRBD2. The CDR3 length is 15 residues. V trimming: 8 bases; J trimming: 7 bases; junction bases outside the gene matches: 13. Germline V gives CDR1 MNHEY, CDR2 SMNVEV (reference sequence).